This entry describes one TCR beta chain. TCRdb's copy holds only in-frame clones and misses some; the assay was immunoSEQ multiplex PCR. The table includes 150,000 to 200,000 clones, approximately 83% detected once. The data derive from a study of blood T cell repertoires in COVID-19. Study overall: COVID-19 samples, acute and convalescent, were from the United States, Italy and Spain.

The length of the CDR3 is 13 residues. CDR1 and CDR2 from the germline V gene are SQVTM and ANQGSEA. V was trimmed by 6 bases and J by 8 bases, leaving 17 bases between them. V is TRBV29-1 and J is TRBJ2-1; TRBD2 might be the D (6 bases). Sequencing was done on a sample of peripheral blood. This clonotype originated in a human donor with active or convalescent COVID-19. The donor label of this sample is uncertain. CDR3 in DNA: TGCAGCGTCAAGCGGGCTCAAGTCCATGAGCAGTTCTTC. This encodes CSVKRAQVHEQFF.